This T cell receptor beta chain was captured in a study of technical replicates of blood from a handful of donors. Method: immunoSEQ multiplex PCR; TCRdb's copy keeps in-frame clones and lacks some. The profile covers tens of thousands of clones, with roughly 95% appearing a single time and about 0.22% taken by the ten largest. V shed 2 bases and J 4 bases; nucleotides not matched to a gene: 5. This CDR3 region has 15 residues. Germline CDR1 reads LNHNV; CDR2 reads YYDKDF (reference sequence). Material for sequencing was T cells isolated from PBMCs. The chain couples TRBV15 to TRBJ1-3; 7 bases agree with TRBD1. The receptor was isolated from a human donor in good health. The CDR3 loop is CATSRSRQGGNTIYF. CDR3 in DNA: TGTGCCACCAGCAGATCGAGACAGGGAGGAAACACCATATATTTT.